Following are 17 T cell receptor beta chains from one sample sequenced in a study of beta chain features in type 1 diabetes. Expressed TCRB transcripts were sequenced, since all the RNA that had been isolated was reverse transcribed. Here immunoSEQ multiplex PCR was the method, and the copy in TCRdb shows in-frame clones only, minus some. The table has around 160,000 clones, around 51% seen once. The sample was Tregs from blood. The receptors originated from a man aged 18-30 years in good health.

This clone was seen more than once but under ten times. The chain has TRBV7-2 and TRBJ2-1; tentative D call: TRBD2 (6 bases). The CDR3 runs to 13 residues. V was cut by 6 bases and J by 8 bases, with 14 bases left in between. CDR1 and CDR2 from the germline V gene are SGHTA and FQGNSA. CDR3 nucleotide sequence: TGTGCCAGCAGTCCCCCGCGGGACTATGAGCAGTTCTTC. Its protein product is CASSPPRDYEQFF.

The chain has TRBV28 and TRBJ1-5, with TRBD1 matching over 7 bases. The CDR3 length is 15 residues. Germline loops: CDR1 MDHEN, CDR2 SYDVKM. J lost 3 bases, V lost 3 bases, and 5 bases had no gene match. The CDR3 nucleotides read TGTGCCAGCAGTTTTCTCGACAGGGACAATCAGCCCCAGCATTTT. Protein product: CASSFLDRDNQPQHF.

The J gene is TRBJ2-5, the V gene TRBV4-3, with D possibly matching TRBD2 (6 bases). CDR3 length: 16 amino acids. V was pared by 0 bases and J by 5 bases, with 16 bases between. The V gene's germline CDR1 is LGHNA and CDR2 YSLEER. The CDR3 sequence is CASSQDGTGVMETQYF. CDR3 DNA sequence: TGCGCCAGCAGCCAAGATGGTACGGGGGTTATGGAGACCCAGTACTTC.

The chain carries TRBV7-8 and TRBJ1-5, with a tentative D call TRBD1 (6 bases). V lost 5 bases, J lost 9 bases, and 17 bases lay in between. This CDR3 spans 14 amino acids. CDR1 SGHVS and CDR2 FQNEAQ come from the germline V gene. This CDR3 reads CASSPGRGGTPQHF. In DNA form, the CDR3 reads TGTGCCAGCAGCCCCGGTCGAGGGGGAACGCCCCAGCATTTT. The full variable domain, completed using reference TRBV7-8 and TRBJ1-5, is GAGVSQSPRYKVAKRGQDVALRCDPISGHVSLFWYQQALGQGPEFLTYFQNEAQLDKSGLPSDRFFAERPEGSVSTLKIQRTQQEDSAVYLCASSPGRGGTPQHFGDGTRLSIL.

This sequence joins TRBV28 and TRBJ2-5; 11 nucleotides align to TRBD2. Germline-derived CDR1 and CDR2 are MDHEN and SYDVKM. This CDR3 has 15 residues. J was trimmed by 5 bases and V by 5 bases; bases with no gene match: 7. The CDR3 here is CASSTRLAGYETQYF. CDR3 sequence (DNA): TGTGCCAGCAGTACCCGACTAGCGGGGTACGAGACCCAGTACTTC. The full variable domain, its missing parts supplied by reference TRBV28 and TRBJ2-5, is DVKVTQSSRYLVKRTGEKVFLECVQDMDHENMFWYRQDPGLGLRLIYFSYDVKMKEKGDIPEGYSVSREKKERFSLILESASTNQTSMYLCASSTRLAGYETQYFGPGTRLLVL.

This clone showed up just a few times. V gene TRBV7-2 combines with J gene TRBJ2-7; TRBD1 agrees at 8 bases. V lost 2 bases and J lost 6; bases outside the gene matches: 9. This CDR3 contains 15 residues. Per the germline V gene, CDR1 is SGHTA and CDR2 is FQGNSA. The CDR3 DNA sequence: TGTGCCAGCAGCTTATTTTCGACAGGGGAGTTCGAGCAGTACTTC. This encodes CASSLFSTGEFEQYF.

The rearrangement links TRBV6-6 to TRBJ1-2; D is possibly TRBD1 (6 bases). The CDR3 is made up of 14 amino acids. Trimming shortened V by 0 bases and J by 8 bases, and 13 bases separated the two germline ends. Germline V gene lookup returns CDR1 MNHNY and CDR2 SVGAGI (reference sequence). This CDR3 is CASSYSLGGLGYTF. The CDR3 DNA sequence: TGTGCCAGCAGTTACTCACTAGGGGGTCTCGGCTACACCTTC.

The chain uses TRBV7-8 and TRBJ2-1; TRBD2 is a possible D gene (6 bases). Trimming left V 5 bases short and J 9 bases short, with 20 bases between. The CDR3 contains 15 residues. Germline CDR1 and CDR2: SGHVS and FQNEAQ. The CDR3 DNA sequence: TGTGCCAGCAGCCCTCCGACTGGGACTTGGGGTGAGCAGTTCTTC. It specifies CASSPPTGTWGEQFF.

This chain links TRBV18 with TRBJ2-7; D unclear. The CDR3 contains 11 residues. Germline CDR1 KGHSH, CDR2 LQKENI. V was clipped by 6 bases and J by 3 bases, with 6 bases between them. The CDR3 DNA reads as TGTGCCAGCTCTCCTCTCTACGAGCAGTACTTC. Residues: CASSPLYEQYF. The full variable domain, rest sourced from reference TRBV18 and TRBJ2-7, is NAGVMQNPRHLVRRRGQEARLRCSPMKGHSHVYWYRQLPEEGLKFMVYLQKENIIDESGMPKERFSAEFPKEGPSILRIQQVVRGDSAAYFCASSPLYEQYFGPGTRLTVT.

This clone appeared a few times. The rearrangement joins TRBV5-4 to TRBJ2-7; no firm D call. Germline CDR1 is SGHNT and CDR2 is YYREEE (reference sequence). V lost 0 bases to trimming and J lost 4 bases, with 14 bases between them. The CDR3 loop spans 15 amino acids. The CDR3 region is CASSLGGARAYEQYF. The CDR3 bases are TGTGCCAGCAGCTTGGGAGGCGCACGCGCTTACGAGCAGTACTTC.

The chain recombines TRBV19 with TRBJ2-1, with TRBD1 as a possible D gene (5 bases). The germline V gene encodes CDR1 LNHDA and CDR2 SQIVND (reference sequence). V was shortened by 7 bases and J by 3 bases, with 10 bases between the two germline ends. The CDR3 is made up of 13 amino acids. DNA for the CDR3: TGTGCCAGTACCTCCGGACACTACAATGAGCAGTTCTTC. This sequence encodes CASTSGHYNEQFF. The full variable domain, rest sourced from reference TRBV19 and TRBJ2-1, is DGGITQSPKYLFRKEGQNVTLSCEQNLNHDAMYWYRQDPGQGLRLIYYSQIVNDFQKGDIAEGYSVSREKKESFPLTVTSAQKNPTAFYLCASTSGHYNEQFFGPGTRLTVL.

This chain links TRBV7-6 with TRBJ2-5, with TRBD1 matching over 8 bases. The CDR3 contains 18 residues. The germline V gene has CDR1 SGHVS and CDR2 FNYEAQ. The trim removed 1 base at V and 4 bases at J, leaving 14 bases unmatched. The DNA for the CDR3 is TGTGCCAGCAGCTTAGATACGTCTGGCAGGGGGCGCCGAGAGACCCAGTACTTC. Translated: CASSLDTSGRGRRETQYF.

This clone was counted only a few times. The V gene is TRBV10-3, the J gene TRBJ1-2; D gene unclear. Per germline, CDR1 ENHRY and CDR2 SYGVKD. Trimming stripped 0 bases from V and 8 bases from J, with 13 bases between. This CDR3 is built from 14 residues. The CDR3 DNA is TGTGCCATCAGTGAGTCAGGAGGAGTTTACGGCTACACCTTC. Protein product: CAISESGGVYGYTF.

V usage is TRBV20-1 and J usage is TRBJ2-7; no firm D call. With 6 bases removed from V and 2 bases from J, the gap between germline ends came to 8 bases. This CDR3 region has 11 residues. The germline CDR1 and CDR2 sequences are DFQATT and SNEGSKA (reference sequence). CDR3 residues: CSATHTYEQYF. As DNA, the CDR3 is TGCAGTGCCACTCATACCTACGAGCAGTACTTC.

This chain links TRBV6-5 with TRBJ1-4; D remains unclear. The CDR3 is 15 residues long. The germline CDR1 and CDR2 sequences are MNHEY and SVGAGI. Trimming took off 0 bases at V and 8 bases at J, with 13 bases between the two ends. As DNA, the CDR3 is TGTGCCAGCAGTTACTCGAGTGCCGGGTACGAAAAACTGTTTTTT. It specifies CASSYSSAGYEKLFF.

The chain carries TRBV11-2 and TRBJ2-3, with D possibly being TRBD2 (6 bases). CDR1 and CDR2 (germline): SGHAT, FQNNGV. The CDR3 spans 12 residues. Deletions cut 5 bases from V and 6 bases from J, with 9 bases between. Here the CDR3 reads CASSILADTQYF. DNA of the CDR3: TGTGCCAGCAGCATCCTAGCGGATACGCAGTATTTT.

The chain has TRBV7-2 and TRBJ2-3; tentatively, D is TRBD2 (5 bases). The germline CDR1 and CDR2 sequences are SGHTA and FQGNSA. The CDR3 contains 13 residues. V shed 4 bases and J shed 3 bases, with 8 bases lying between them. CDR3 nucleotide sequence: TGTGCCAGCAGCTACCGGGGAACAGATACGCAGTATTTT. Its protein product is CASSYRGTDTQYF.